These T cell receptor beta chains were read from a single sample in a study of blood T cells in healthy people across ages. TCRdb analysed the 5' RACE reads with MiXCR anew, one entry per CDR3 protein. The data show approximately 800,000 distinct CDR3 sequences, nearly 60% seen once. The sequenced material came from blood. These receptor sequences come from a man in his thirties or forties in good health. Both conserved end residues are part of each CDR3. D genes are given only for firm matches. The size entry is marked missing in some rows and otherwise reads once, few, many or a size class.

J gene	D gene	V gene	clone size	CDR3 protein	CDR3 DNA
TRBJ1-1	NA	TRBV5-1	NA	CASSLENLWTEAFF	TGCGCCAGCAGCTTGGAGAATCTCTGGACTGAAGCTTTCTTT
TRBJ2-1	NA	TRBV25-1	NA	CASSEYWRSPTYNEQFF	TGTGCCAGCAGTGAATATTGGAGGAGCCCAACCTACAATGAGCAGTTCTTC
TRBJ1-2	NA	TRBV11-2	NA	CASSLDVMSFEGYTF	TGTGCCAGCAGCTTAGACGTAATGAGCTTTGAGGGCTACACCTTC
TRBJ1-2	NA	TRBV15	NA	CATSRDRGGGIHGYTF	TGTGCCACCAGCAGAGATAGAGGTGGGGGTATTCATGGCTACACCTTC
TRBJ2-3	NA	TRBV2	NA	CAGSEYYGQSFTDTQYF	TGTGCCGGCAGTGAATATTATGGACAGTCCTTCACAGATACGCAGTATTTT
TRBJ2-3	NA	TRBV7-6	NA	CASSLDWDTQYF	TGTGCCAGCAGCTTGGACTGGGATACGCAGTATTTT
TRBJ1-2	NA	TRBV5-5	once	CASSPGNLGGYGYTF	TGTGCCAGCAGCCCGGGTAACCTGGGAGGCTATGGCTACACCTTC
TRBJ2-3	TRBD1	TRBV7-9	NA	CASSSGTGGLNTQYF	TGTGCCAGCAGTTCTGGGACAGGGGGCTTGAATACGCAGTATTTT
TRBJ2-1	TRBD1	TRBV6-5	NA	CASSFRIRGLSYNEQFF	TGTGCCAGCAGTTTCCGTATCAGGGGGCTTTCCTACAATGAGCAGTTCTTC
TRBJ1-5	NA	TRBV4-3	NA	CASSQGPGGNQPQHF	TGCGCCAGCAGCCAAGGACCGGGGGGAAATCAGCCCCAGCATTTT